Below are 25 T cell receptor beta chains sequenced from a single sample in a study of T cells in Graves' hyperthyroidism and ophthalmopathy. The source material, RNA transcripts, was used to amplify TCR beta CDR3 regions. A first-round RT-PCR of the TCR CDR3 used the HTBI primer set. TCRdb itself ran the multiplex PCR reads through MiXCR, one entry per CDR3 protein. The sample lists hundreds of thousands of distinct CDR3 sequences; under 60% were seen once. The sequencing input was peripheral blood or thyroid tissue (not recorded which). The receptors were gathered from a woman aged 18-29 years with Graves' hyperthyroidism.

A few counts support this clonotype. The V and J genes are TRBV20-1 and TRBJ1-2; D ambiguous. The germline CDR1 and CDR2 sequences are DFQATT and SNEGSKA (reference sequence). The CDR3 is 13 amino acids. With 0 bases removed from V and 4 bases from J, the gap between germline ends came to 9 bases. CDR3 region: CSARDFDGYGYTF. Here the CDR3 DNA reads TGCAGTGCTAGAGATTTCGATGGCTATGGCTACACCTTC.

The V and J genes are TRBV15 and TRBJ1-5, with 8 bases that match TRBD1. Germline V CDR1 and CDR2: LNHNV, YYDKDF (reference sequence). V lost 1 base and J lost 0; bases outside the gene matches: 5. The CDR3 loop spans 17 amino acids. The DNA for the CDR3 is TGTGCCACCAGCAGAGTGACGACAGGGGTTAGCAATCAGCCCCAGCATTTT. Amino acids: CATSRVTTGVSNQPQHF.

This clonotype appeared many times. The rearrangement joins TRBV7-2 to TRBJ2-7, with D possibly matching TRBD2 (6 bases). The CDR3 covers 13 residues. Trimming removed 1 base from V and 6 bases from J, with 10 bases in between. CDR1 SGHTA and CDR2 FQGNSA come from the germline V gene. Written as DNA, the CDR3 is TGTGCCAGCAGCTTAGGAAGCGGGTCCGAGCAGTACTTC. The encoded protein is CASSLGSGSEQYF.

This sequence joins TRBV7-9 and TRBJ2-7, with D perhaps matching TRBD1 (5 bases). Germline lookup yields CDR1 SEHNR and CDR2 FQNEAQ (reference sequence). This CDR3 has 14 residues. Trimming took off 6 bases at V and 3 bases at J, with 15 bases between the two ends. The CDR3 DNA reads as TGTGCCAGCAGACCCAGGGTTAAAGGCTACGAGCAGTACTTC. Its protein is CASRPRVKGYEQYF.

This clonotype was detected many times. V usage is TRBV24-1 and J usage is TRBJ1-4; D possibly corresponds to TRBD1 (5 bases). The V end was cut by 4 bases, the J end by 8 bases, with 7 bases between. The germline V gene encodes CDR1 KGHDR and CDR2 SFDVKD. This CDR3 is built from 12 residues. The CDR3: CATSDPGEKLFF. For the CDR3, the DNA is TGTGCCACCAGTGACCCAGGGGAAAAACTGTTTTTT.

On this clonotype itself: The CDR3 end shows no conserved phenylalanine or tryptophan, and so a read error is likely. The J gene is TRBJ2-2, the V gene TRBV7-6, with a weak D call TRBD2 (6 bases). Germline values: CDR1 SGHVS, CDR2 FNYEAQ. This CDR3 is built from 16 residues. The ends were cut back, 7 bases at V and 2 bases at J, with 17 bases in the middle. CDR3 region: CASTGGAGSNTGELFS. The DNA for the CDR3 is TGTGCCAGCACCGGTGGTGCGGGAAGTAACACCGGGGAGCTGTTTTCT.

The V call is TRBV12-3 or TRBV12-4, the J call TRBJ2-7; 11 positions agree with TRBD1. The CDR3 consists of 13 residues. V lost 6 bases, J lost 2 bases, and 0 bases stayed unmatched. As DNA, the CDR3 is TGTGCCAGCAGGGACAGGGGGCCCTACGAGCAGTACTTC. Amino acid sequence: CASRDRGPYEQYF.

This clonotype was detected ten times or more. The J gene is TRBJ1-4, the V gene TRBV29-1; 7 bases agree with TRBD1. V was pared by 7 bases and J by 5 bases, with 7 bases of the junction left unmatched. Germline assignment: CDR1 SQVTM and CDR2 ANQGSEA. This CDR3 has 13 amino acids. CDR3 region: CSAWDSPNEKLFF. The CDR3 DNA reads TGCAGCGCCTGGGACAGCCCCAATGAAAAACTGTTTTTT.

With respect to this clonotype: Germline is not matched at one junction end, which may reflect a read error. This sequence joins TRBV29-1 and TRBJ2-6; a possible D gene is TRBD1 (6 bases). This CDR3 comprises 13 residues. Germline-derived CDR1 and CDR2 are SQVTM and ANQGSEA. For the CDR3, the DNA is TGCAGCGTTAGGGGGAAGTGGGCTAACGTCCTGACTTTC. Residues: CSVRGKWANVLTF.

This clonotype was picked up many times. This rearrangement joins TRBV20-1 to TRBJ2-5, with D possibly TRBD2 on 5 matching bases. The germline V and J ends were trimmed by 1 base and 0 bases, with 6 bases remaining between them. The CDR3 spans 13 residues. Germline CDR1 is DFQATT and CDR2 is SNEGSKA (reference sequence). The CDR3 sequence is CSARVDYQETQYF. CDR3 nucleotide sequence: TGCAGTGCTAGAGTGGACTACCAAGAGACCCAGTACTTC.

The chain employs TRBV12-3 or TRBV12-4 and TRBJ1-3; tentatively, D is TRBD1 (5 bases). This CDR3 is built from 13 residues. The V end was cut by 7 bases, the J end by 0 bases, with 7 bases between. The CDR3 loop reads CASIGHSGNTIYF. In DNA, the CDR3 is TGTGCCAGCATCGGACACTCTGGAAACACCATATATTTT.

V gene TRBV24-1 combines with J gene TRBJ2-1; 10 nucleotides agree with TRBD2. V gave up 7 bases and J gave up 5 bases; unmatched junction bases: 7. The germline gives CDR1 KGHDR, CDR2 SFDVKD. The CDR3 is 15 amino acids. DNA of the CDR3: TGTGCCACCAGCACCCTAGCGGGAGCAGACAATGAGCAGTTCTTC. Residues: CATSTLAGADNEQFF.

In its sample, this clonotype was seen once. V usage is TRBV12-3 or TRBV12-4 and J usage is TRBJ2-7; no clear D gene. The CDR3 runs 14 residues. V was cut by 3 bases and J by 0 bases, with 9 bases left in between. The chain's CDR3 is CASSFGILSYEQYF. The CDR3, as DNA: TGTGCCAGCAGTTTCGGCATCCTCTCCTACGAGCAGTACTTC.

By its share, this clonotype is medium-sized. This chain uses TRBV25-1 with TRBJ1-2; D gene ambiguous. CDR3 length equals 13 residues. Germline V gene data show CDR1 as MGHDK and CDR2 as SYGVNS. V dropped 1 base and J dropped 4 bases, with 7 bases sitting between them. The CDR3, as DNA: TGTGCCAGCAGTGAATTCACCTTCTATGGCTACACCTTC. Its protein product is CASSEFTFYGYTF.

There are many counts of this clonotype. V usage is TRBV4-1 and J usage is TRBJ1-1; D remains ambiguous. This CDR3 comprises 13 residues. Looked up from germline, CDR1 is MGHRA and CDR2 is YSYEKL. With 4 bases removed from V and 0 bases from J, the gap between germline ends came to 6 bases. CDR3 sequence reads: CASSRVVNTEAFF. CDR3 DNA: TGCGCCAGCAGCCGGGTGGTGAACACTGAAGCTTTCTTT.

The J gene is TRBJ1-2, the V gene TRBV20-1; 10 bases align to TRBD1. The CDR3 contains 15 residues. The ends lost 6 bases at V and 6 bases at J; junction bases unmatched: 13. In germline, CDR1 is DFQATT, CDR2 SNEGSKA (reference sequence). The CDR3 loop reads CSAERQGANWNGYTF. The CDR3 nucleotides read TGCAGTGCCGAGAGACAGGGGGCGAATTGGAATGGCTACACCTTC.

The V gene is TRBV12-5, the J gene TRBJ1-5; possibly TRBD1 for D (6 bases). This CDR3 is 17 amino acids long. Germline-derived CDR1 and CDR2 are LGHNT and FRNRAP. V was pared by 0 bases and J by 0 bases, with 12 bases between. The CDR3 region has the DNA TGTGCTAGTGGTTTGGTAACCAGGGGCAGTAGCAATCAGCCCCAGCATTTT. The encoded protein is CASGLVTRGSSNQPQHF.

This chain connects TRBV10-3 to TRBJ1-6; TRBD1 aligns across 9 bases. Trimming removed 2 bases from V and 5 bases from J; junction bases left unmatched: 1. Germline lookup yields CDR1 ENHRY and CDR2 SYGVKD. The CDR3 is made up of 15 amino acids. CDR3 DNA: TGTGCCATCAGTGAGACAGGGGGCAATAATTCACCCCTCCACTTT. Its protein is CAISETGGNNSPLHF.

The V gene is TRBV7-2, the J gene TRBJ1-5, with D unresolved. This CDR3 spans 13 amino acids. V was trimmed by 11 bases and J by 4 bases, leaving 15 bases between them. CDR1 SGHTA and CDR2 FQGNSA come from the germline V gene. The CDR3 nucleotides are TGTGCCTGGAGCGCTAGGTCTAATCAGCCCCAGCATTTT. Translating gives CAWSARSNQPQHF. The entire variable domain, with the rest obtained from reference TRBV7-2 and TRBJ1-5, is as follows: GAGVSQSPSNKVTEKGKDVELRCDPISGHTALYWYRQSLGQGLEFLIYFQGNSAPDKSGLPSDRFSAERTGGSVSTLTIQRTQQEDSAVYLCAWSARSNQPQHFGDGTRLSIL.

There are many counts of this clonotype. The chain joins TRBV5-1 to TRBJ1-6; 7 positions match TRBD1. V was clipped by 4 bases and J by 10 bases; unmatched bases: 8. CDR3 size: 14 residues. The germline V gene encodes CDR1 SGHRS and CDR2 YFSETQ. The CDR3 DNA reads as TGCGCCAGCAGCATGACAGGGCGGCCATCACCCCTCCACTTT. This sequence encodes CASSMTGRPSPLHF.

The rearrangement joins TRBV25-1 to TRBJ1-5; 8 bases line up with TRBD1. This CDR3 contains 17 residues. Germline lookup yields CDR1 MGHDK and CDR2 SYGVNS. The J segment lost 0 bases and the V segment lost 5 bases, leaving 9 bases of the junction unmatched. Written as DNA, the CDR3 is TGTGCCAGCAGTCCCGGACAGGGTCCCTATAGCAATCAGCCCCAGCATTTT. This sequence encodes CASSPGQGPYSNQPQHF. The whole variable domain, remainder taken from reference TRBV25-1 and TRBJ1-5, is EADIYQTPRYLVIGTGKKITLECSQTMGHDKMYWYQQDPGMELHLIHYSYGVNSTEKGDLSSESTVSRIRTEHFPLTLESARPSHTSQYLCASSPGQGPYSNQPQHFGDGTRLSIL.

This clonotype was observed at least ten times. J is TRBJ2-5 and V is TRBV10-2; unclear D gene. Between the trimmed V and J ends, which lost 6 bases and 0 bases, there was a span of 11 bases. The CDR3 length is 14 residues. Per germline, CDR1 WSHSY and CDR2 SAAADI. The CDR3 loop reads CASSPVSNQETQYF. The CDR3 DNA is TGCGCCAGCAGCCCTGTCTCAAACCAAGAGACCCAGTACTTC.

The chain couples TRBV9 to TRBJ1-1; 9 bases are a match to TRBD1. Germline CDR1 and CDR2: SGDLS and YYNGEE. Unmatched junction bases numbered 7, after V lost 5 bases and J lost 5 bases. This CDR3 has 14 residues. Here the CDR3 DNA reads TGTGCCAGCAGAGCCGGGACAGGGTTAACTGAAGCTTTCTTT. Its protein is CASRAGTGLTEAFF.

A few counts support this clonotype. The chain joins TRBV2 to TRBJ2-5, with TRBD2 identical over 9 bases. J was trimmed by 5 bases and V by 6 bases; bases with no gene match: 10. The CDR3 loop spans 15 amino acids. CDR1 and CDR2 (germline): SNHLY, FYNNEI. The CDR3 nucleotides read TGTGCCAGCAGGGGACCGGGACTAGCACAGGAGACCCAGTACTTC. It is translated as CASRGPGLAQETQYF.

The chain carries TRBV11-2 and TRBJ2-5, with TRBD2 matching 10 bases. The CDR3 runs 15 residues. Trimming took 5 bases from V and 5 from J; bases not matched to a gene: 8. CDR1 and CDR2 from the germline V gene are SGHAT and FQNNGV. The CDR3 bases are TGTGCCAGCAGCGCCGAGCGGGAGGGCCGGGAGACCCAGTACTTC. It yields the protein CASSAEREGRETQYF. The variable domain in full, with the rest retrieved from reference TRBV11-2 and TRBJ2-5, is EAGVAQSPRYKIIEKRQSVAFWCNPISGHATLYWYQQILGQGPKLLIQFQNNGVVDDSQLPKDRFSAERLKGVDSTLKIQPAKLEDSAVYLCASSAEREGRETQYFGPGTRLLVL.